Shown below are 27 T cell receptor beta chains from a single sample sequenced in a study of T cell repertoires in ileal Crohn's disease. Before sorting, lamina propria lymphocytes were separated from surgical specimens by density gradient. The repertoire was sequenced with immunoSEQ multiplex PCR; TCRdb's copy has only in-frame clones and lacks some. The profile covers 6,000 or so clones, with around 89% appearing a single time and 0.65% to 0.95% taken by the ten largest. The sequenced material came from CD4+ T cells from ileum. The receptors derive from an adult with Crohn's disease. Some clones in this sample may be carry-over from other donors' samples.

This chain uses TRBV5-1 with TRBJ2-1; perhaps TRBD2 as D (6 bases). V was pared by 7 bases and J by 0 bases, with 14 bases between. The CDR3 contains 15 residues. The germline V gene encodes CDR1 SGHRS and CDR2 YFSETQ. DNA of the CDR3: TGCGCCAGCTCTACTAGCCTAAGCTCCTACAATGAGCAGTTCTTC. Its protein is CASSTSLSSYNEQFF.

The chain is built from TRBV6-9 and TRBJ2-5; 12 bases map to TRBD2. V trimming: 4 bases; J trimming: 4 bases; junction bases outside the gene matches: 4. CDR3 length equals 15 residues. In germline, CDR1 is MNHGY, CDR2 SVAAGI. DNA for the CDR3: TGTGCCAGCAGTTCTAGCGGGAGGGTCATAGAGACCCAGTACTTC. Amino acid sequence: CASSSSGRVIETQYF.

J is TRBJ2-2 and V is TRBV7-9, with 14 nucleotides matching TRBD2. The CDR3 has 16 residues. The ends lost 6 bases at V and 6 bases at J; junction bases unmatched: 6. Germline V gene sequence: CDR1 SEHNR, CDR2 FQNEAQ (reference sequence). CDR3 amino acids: CASRGGLAGVSGELFF. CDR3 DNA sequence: TGTGCCAGCAGAGGGGGACTAGCGGGAGTATCCGGGGAGCTGTTTTTT.

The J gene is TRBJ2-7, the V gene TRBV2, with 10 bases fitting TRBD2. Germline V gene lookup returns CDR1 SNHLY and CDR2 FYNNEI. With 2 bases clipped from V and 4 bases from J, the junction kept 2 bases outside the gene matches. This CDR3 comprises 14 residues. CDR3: CASSESLAGYEQYF. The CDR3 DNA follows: TGTGCCAGCAGTGAATCACTAGCGGGGTACGAGCAGTACTTC.

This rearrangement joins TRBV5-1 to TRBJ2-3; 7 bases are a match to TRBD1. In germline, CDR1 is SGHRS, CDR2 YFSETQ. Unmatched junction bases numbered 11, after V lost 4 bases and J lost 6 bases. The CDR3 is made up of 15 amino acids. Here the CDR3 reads CASSPARQGGDTQYF. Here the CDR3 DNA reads TGCGCCAGCAGCCCCGCTAGACAGGGTGGCGATACGCAGTATTTT.

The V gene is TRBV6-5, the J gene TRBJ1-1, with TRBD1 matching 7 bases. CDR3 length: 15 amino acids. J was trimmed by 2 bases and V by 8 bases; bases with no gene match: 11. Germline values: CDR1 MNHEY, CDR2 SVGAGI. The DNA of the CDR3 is TGTGCCAGCCGCCAAGGGGGCAGTCTTAACACTGAAGCTTTCTTT. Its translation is CASRQGGSLNTEAFF.

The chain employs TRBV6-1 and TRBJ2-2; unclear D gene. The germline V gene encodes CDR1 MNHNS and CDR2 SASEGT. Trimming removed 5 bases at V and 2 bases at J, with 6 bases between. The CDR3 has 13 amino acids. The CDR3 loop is CASSFYNTGELFF. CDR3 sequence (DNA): TGTGCCAGCAGTTTTTATAACACCGGGGAGCTGTTTTTT.

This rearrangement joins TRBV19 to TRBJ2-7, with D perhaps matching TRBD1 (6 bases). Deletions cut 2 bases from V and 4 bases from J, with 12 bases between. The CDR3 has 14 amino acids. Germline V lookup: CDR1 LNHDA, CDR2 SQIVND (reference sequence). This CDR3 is CASSITGHTYEQYF. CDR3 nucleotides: TGTGCCAGTAGTATAACAGGGCACACTTACGAGCAGTACTTC.

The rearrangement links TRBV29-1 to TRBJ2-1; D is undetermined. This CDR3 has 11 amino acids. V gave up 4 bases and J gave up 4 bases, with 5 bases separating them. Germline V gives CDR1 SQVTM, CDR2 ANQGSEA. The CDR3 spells CSVGGYNEQFF. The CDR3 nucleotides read TGCAGCGTTGGAGGTTACAATGAGCAGTTCTTC.

This CDR3 is CASSIKTGTATEAFF. The CDR3 DNA reads as TGTGCCAGTAGTATAAAGACAGGGACAGCCACTGAAGCTTTCTTT. The chain couples TRBV19 to TRBJ1-1, with 7 bases identical to TRBD1. V lost 2 bases and J lost 4; bases outside the gene matches: 7. CDR3 size: 15 residues. Per the germline V gene, CDR1 is LNHDA and CDR2 is SQIVND (reference sequence).

The CDR3 here is CASSADRGLEETQYF. In DNA, the CDR3 is TGTGCCAGCAGCGCGGACAGGGGGCTAGAGGAGACCCAGTACTTC. The chain couples TRBV9 to TRBJ2-5, with 11 bases fitting TRBD1. Germline values: CDR1 SGDLS, CDR2 YYNGEE. The J segment lost 5 bases and the V segment lost 3 bases, leaving 6 bases of the junction unmatched. The CDR3 has 15 amino acids.

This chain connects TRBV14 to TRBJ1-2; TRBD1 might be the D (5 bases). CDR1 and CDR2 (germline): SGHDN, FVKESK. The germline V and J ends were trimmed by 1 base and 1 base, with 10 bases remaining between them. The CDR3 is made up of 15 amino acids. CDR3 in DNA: TGTGCCAGCAGCCAAGCTGGGACTGGTAACTATGGCTACACCTTC. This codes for CASSQAGTGNYGYTF.

The CDR3 region has the DNA TGTGCCAGCAGGACAGGGGTTAACTATGGCTACACCTTC. Residues: CASRTGVNYGYTF. V gene TRBV6-6 combines with J gene TRBJ1-2, with 8 positions matching TRBD1. V was clipped by 6 bases and J by 1 base; unmatched bases: 1. Germline loops: CDR1 MNHNY, CDR2 SVGAGI (reference sequence). The CDR3 totals 13 residues.

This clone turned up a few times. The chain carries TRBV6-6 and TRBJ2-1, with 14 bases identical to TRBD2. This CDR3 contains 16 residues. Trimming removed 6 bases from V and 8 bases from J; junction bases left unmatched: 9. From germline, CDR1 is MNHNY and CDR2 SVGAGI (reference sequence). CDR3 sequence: CASRRPTSGRVYEQFF. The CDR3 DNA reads TGTGCCAGCAGGCGACCGACTAGCGGGAGGGTCTATGAGCAGTTCTTC.

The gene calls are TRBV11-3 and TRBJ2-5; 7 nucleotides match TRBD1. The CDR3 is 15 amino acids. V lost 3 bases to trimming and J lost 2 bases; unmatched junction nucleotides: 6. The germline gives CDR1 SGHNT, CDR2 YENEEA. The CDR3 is CASSFRRQGQETQYF. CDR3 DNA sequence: TGTGCCAGCAGCTTTAGACGACAGGGACAAGAGACCCAGTACTTC.

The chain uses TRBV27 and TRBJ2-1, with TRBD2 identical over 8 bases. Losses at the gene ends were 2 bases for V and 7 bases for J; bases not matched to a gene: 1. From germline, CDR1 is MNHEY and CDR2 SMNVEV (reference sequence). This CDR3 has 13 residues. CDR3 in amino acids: CASSLKRENEQFF. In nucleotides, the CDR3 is TGTGCCAGCAGTTTAAAGCGGGAGAATGAGCAGTTCTTC.

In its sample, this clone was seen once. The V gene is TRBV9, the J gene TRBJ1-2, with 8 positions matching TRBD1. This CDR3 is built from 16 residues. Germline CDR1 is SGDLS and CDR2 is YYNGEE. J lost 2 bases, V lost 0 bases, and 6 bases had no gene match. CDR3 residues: CASSVDAGQGNYGYTF. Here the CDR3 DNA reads TGTGCCAGCAGCGTAGATGCCGGACAGGGAAACTATGGCTACACCTTC. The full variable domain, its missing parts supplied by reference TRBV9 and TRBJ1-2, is DSGVTQTPKHLITATGQRVTLRCSPRSGDLSVYWYQQSLDQGLQFLIQYYNGEERAKGNILERFSAQQFPDLHSELNLSSLELGDSALYFCASSVDAGQGNYGYTFGSGTRLTVV.

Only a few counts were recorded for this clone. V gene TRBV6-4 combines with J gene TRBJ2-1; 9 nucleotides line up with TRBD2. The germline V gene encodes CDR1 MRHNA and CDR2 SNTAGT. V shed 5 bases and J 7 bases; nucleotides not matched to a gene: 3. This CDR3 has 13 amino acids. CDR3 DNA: TGTGCCAGCAGTACGCGGGAGGGAAATGAGCAGTTCTTC. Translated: CASSTREGNEQFF.

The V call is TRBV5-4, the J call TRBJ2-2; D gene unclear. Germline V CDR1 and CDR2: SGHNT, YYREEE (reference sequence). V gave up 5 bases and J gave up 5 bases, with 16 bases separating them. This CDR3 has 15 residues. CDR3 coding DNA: TGTGCCAGCAGTAAATACCAGGCTGGAACCGGGGAGCTGTTTTTT. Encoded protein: CASSKYQAGTGELFF.

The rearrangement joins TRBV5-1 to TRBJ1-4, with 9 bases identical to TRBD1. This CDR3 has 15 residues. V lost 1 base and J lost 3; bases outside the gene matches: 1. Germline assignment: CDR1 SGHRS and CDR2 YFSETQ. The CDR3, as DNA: TGCGCCAGCAGCTTGAGGACAGGGGCTAATGAAAAACTGTTTTTT. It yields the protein CASSLRTGANEKLFF.

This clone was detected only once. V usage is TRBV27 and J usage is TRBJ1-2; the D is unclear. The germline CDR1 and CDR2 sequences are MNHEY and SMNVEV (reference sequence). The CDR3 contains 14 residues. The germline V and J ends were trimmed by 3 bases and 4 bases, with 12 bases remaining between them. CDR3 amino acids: CASSFQQNSYGYTF. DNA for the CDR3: TGTGCCAGCAGTTTCCAACAGAACTCCTATGGCTACACCTTC.

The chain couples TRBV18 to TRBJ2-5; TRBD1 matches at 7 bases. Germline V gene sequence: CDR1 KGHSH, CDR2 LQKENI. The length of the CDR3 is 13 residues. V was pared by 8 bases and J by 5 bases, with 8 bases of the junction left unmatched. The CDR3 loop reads CASATGVWETQYF. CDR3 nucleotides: TGTGCCAGCGCTACAGGGGTTTGGGAGACCCAGTACTTC.

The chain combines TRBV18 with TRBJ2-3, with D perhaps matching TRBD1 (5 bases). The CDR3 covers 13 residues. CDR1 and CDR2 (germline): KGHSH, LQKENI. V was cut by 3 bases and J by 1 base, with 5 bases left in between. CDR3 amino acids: CASSPTGTDTQYF. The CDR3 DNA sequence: TGTGCCAGCTCACCGACAGGCACAGATACGCAGTATTTT.

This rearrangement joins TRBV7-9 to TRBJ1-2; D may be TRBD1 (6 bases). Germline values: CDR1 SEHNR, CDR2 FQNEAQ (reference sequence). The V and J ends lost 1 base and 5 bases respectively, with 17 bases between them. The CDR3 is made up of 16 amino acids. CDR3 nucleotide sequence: TGTGCCAGCAGCTTAGACAGGGCTGGGGATACATATGGCTACACCTTC. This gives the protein CASSLDRAGDTYGYTF.

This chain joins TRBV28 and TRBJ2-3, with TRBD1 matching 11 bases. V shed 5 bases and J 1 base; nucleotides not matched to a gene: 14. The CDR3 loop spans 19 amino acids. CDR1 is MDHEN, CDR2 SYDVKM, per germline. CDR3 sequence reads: CASSTLGQGASHRTDTQYF. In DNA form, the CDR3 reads TGTGCCAGCAGTACTCTCGGACAGGGGGCGTCCCATCGCACAGATACGCAGTATTTT. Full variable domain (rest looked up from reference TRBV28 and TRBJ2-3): DVKVTQSSRYLVKRTGEKVFLECVQDMDHENMFWYRQDPGLGLRLIYFSYDVKMKEKGDIPEGYSVSREKKERFSLILESASTNQTSMYLCASSTLGQGASHRTDTQYFGPGTRLTVL.

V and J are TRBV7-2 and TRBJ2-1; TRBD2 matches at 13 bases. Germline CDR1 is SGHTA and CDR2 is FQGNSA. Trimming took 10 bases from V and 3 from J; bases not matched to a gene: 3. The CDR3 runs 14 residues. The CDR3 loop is CATGTSGIYNEQFF. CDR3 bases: TGTGCCACCGGGACTAGCGGGATCTACAATGAGCAGTTCTTC.

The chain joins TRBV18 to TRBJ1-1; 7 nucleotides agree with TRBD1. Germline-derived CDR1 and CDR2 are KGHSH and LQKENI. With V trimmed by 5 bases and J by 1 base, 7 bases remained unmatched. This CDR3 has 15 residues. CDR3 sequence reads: CASSTMTGSNTEAFF. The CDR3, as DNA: TGTGCCAGCTCAACTATGACAGGGTCGAACACTGAAGCTTTCTTT.